A single sample is the source of the 19 T cell receptor beta chains below, sequenced in a study of cytomegalovirus exposure and HLA in healthy donors. PCR involved 60 Vbeta and 13 Jbeta primers. Here immunoSEQ multiplex PCR was the method, and the copy in TCRdb shows in-frame clones only, minus some. The sample has 150,000 to 200,000 clones; approximately 80% are singletons. The sequenced sample was PBMCs. Source of these receptors: a woman between 25 and 40 years old in good health and CMV-seropositive.

The gene calls are TRBV15 and TRBJ1-1, with D tentatively TRBD1 (5 bases). In germline, CDR1 is LNHNV, CDR2 YYDKDF (reference sequence). The CDR3 is made up of 16 amino acids. V dropped 3 bases and J dropped 5 bases, with 19 bases sitting between them. The CDR3, as DNA: TGTGCCACCAGCAGTTCATTGACCTCAGGGTGGACTGAAGCTTTCTTT. It specifies CATSSSLTSGWTEAFF.

This chain connects TRBV5-1 to TRBJ1-1; TRBD1 is a possible D gene (5 bases). Germline CDR1 SGHRS, CDR2 YFSETQ. V was pared by 1 base and J by 1 base, with 11 bases between. The CDR3 totals 15 residues. Written as DNA, the CDR3 is TGCGCCAGCAGCTTGCAACGGCAGGGGAACACTGAAGCTTTCTTT. This sequence encodes CASSLQRQGNTEAFF.

Only one count was recorded for this clone. CDR3 in amino acids: CASSSRTSAATRPIKNIQYF. The CDR3, as DNA: TGCGCCAGCAGCTCGAGGACTAGCGCCGCGACCCGACCTATTAAAAACATTCAGTACTTC. The V call is TRBV5-1, the J call TRBJ2-4; 9 bases fit TRBD2. The CDR3 has 20 amino acids. Germline values: CDR1 SGHRS, CDR2 YFSETQ. Trimming took 3 bases from V and 4 from J; bases not matched to a gene: 20.

This clone has just a few counts. CDR3 amino acids: CASTRLLNTGELFF. The CDR3 DNA is TGTGCCAGCACCAGGCTCCTCAACACCGGGGAGCTGTTTTTT. V and J are TRBV2 and TRBJ2-2; D gene ambiguous. Trimming pared 7 bases from V and 2 bases from J, leaving 11 bases between. CDR1 and CDR2 from the germline V gene are SNHLY and FYNNEI. This CDR3 is 14 amino acids long.

The chain carries TRBV7-8 and TRBJ2-7; D possibly corresponds to TRBD1 (6 bases). In germline, CDR1 is SGHVS, CDR2 FQNEAQ. The CDR3 is made up of 13 amino acids. The V end lost 5 bases, the J end lost 6 bases, and 14 bases lay between the germline ends. The CDR3: CASSPTGFVEQYF. CDR3 DNA sequence: TGTGCCAGCAGCCCTACAGGGTTTGTCGAGCAGTACTTC.

V gene TRBV25-1 combines with J gene TRBJ2-5; 7 bases match TRBD1. V was clipped by 6 bases and J by 7 bases; unmatched bases: 11. The CDR3 totals 14 residues. CDR1 MGHDK and CDR2 SYGVNS come from the germline V gene. CDR3 nucleotide sequence: TGTGCCAGCAGGCCGGGACAGAGTCTAGGGACCCAGTACTTC. Residues: CASRPGQSLGTQYF.

In this sample, this clone turned up a few times. The chain couples TRBV7-9 to TRBJ1-4, with D possibly matching TRBD1 (5 bases). The CDR3 contains 14 residues. Germline V gives CDR1 SEHNR, CDR2 FQNEAQ (reference sequence). The germline V and J ends were trimmed by 6 bases and 10 bases, with 18 bases remaining between them. CDR3 sequence: CASSDNSRGGKLFF. The CDR3 coding sequence is TGTGCCAGCAGTGATAACTCTCGGGGGGGAAAACTGTTTTTT.

This sequence joins TRBV4-1 and TRBJ2-7; tentative D call: TRBD2 (6 bases). V gave up 0 bases and J gave up 3 bases, with 15 bases separating them. From germline, CDR1 is MGHRA and CDR2 YSYEKL. The CDR3 length is 16 residues. CDR3 DNA: TGCGCCAGCAGCCAAGAGAGAAACATCGGGGGCTACGAGCAGTACTTC. As protein: CASSQERNIGGYEQYF.

This clone was recorded only once. J is TRBJ2-1 and V is TRBV9, with TRBD2 matching 10 bases. V lost 0 bases and J lost 5; bases outside the gene matches: 8. This CDR3 spans 17 amino acids. Per germline, CDR1 SGDLS and CDR2 YYNGEE. The CDR3 reads CASSVALGTSAHNEQFF. In nucleotides, the CDR3 is TGTGCCAGCAGCGTAGCACTTGGGACTAGCGCCCACAATGAGCAGTTCTTC.

The chain is built from TRBV29-1 and TRBJ1-2; D not resolved. The V gene's germline CDR1 is SQVTM and CDR2 ANQGSEA. V lost 4 bases and J 7 bases, leaving 28 bases between the germline ends. The CDR3 is 17 amino acids. The chain's CDR3 is CSVGDWGGNGVSSGYTF. The CDR3 coding sequence is TGCAGCGTTGGTGATTGGGGAGGGAACGGGGTTTCGAGTGGCTACACCTTC.

This clone was observed a handful of times. The V call is TRBV6-4, the J call TRBJ2-7; 11 bases line up with TRBD1. The CDR3 extends over 15 amino acids. Germline V gene data show CDR1 as MRHNA and CDR2 as SNTAGT. V gave up 4 bases and J gave up 5 bases; unmatched junction bases: 7. The CDR3 region is CASSGTGQGVNEQYF. The CDR3 DNA follows: TGTGCCAGCAGTGGGACGGGACAGGGGGTTAACGAGCAGTACTTC.

The chain recombines TRBV6-5 with TRBJ1-5, with unresolved D. The CDR3 totals 13 residues. Deletions cut 0 bases from V and 6 bases from J, with 6 bases between. The germline V gene encodes CDR1 MNHEY and CDR2 SVGAGI. This CDR3 reads CASSYSAGQPQHF. The CDR3 region has the DNA TGTGCCAGCAGTTACTCCGCGGGTCAGCCCCAGCATTTT.

The V gene is TRBV7-2, the J gene TRBJ2-2; no clear D gene. Trimming took off 5 bases at V and 1 base at J, with 5 bases between the two ends. The CDR3 loop spans 13 amino acids. Germline V CDR1 and CDR2: SGHTA, FQGNSA. Here the CDR3 reads CASSPLNTGELFF. In DNA form, the CDR3 reads TGTGCCAGCAGCCCCTTGAACACCGGGGAGCTGTTTTTT.

This clone has only a few counts. The V call is TRBV6-5, the J call TRBJ2-7; 14 bases agree with TRBD2. CDR3 size: 14 residues. Germline loops: CDR1 MNHEY, CDR2 SVGAGI. V lost 8 bases, J lost 3 bases, and 3 bases stayed unmatched. Here the CDR3 reads CASETSGGVYEQYF. CDR3 DNA: TGTGCCAGCGAGACTAGCGGGGGGGTCTACGAGCAGTACTTC.

The chain carries TRBV2 and TRBJ1-2; D remains unclear. V was cut by 7 bases and J by 8 bases, with 5 bases left in between. The CDR3 spans 9 residues. The germline V gene has CDR1 SNHLY and CDR2 FYNNEI. The CDR3 sequence: CASIQGYTF. In DNA form, the CDR3 reads TGTGCCAGCATCCAGGGCTACACCTTC.

This chain connects TRBV11-3 to TRBJ1-1, with no clear D. CDR3 length equals 13 residues. Per the germline V gene, CDR1 is SGHNT and CDR2 is YENEEA. With 8 bases removed from V and 1 base from J, the gap between germline ends came to 11 bases. The CDR3 reads CASAPGGNTEAFF. The CDR3 DNA sequence: TGTGCCAGCGCTCCGGGTGGGAACACTGAAGCTTTCTTT. The full variable domain, rest sourced from reference TRBV11-3 and TRBJ1-1, is EAGVVQSPRYKIIEKKQPVAFWCNPISGHNTLYWYLQNLGQGPELLIRYENEEAVDDSQLPKDRFSAERLKGVDSTLKIQPAELGDSAVYLCASAPGGNTEAFFGQGTRLTVV.

The CDR3 loop is CASSLRKTSGRQSEQFF. In DNA, the CDR3 is TGTGCCAGCAGTTTACGAAAGACTAGCGGGAGACAGAGTGAGCAGTTCTTC. The J gene is TRBJ2-1, the V gene TRBV27, with 12 bases aligning to TRBD2. This CDR3 has 17 amino acids. Trimming took 2 bases from V and 9 from J; bases not matched to a gene: 11. The germline V gene encodes CDR1 MNHEY and CDR2 SMNVEV (reference sequence).

This chain links TRBV10-3 with TRBJ1-5, with 10 bases fitting TRBD1. CDR1 is ENHRY, CDR2 SYGVKD, per germline. CDR3 length: 15 amino acids. V was clipped by 7 bases and J by 10 bases; unmatched bases: 13. CDR3 coding DNA: TGTGCCATCAAGGATGGACAGGGGGTCTTCTATCCCCAGCATTTT. This translates into CAIKDGQGVFYPQHF.

V and J are TRBV2 and TRBJ2-5; D unresolved. Germline assignment: CDR1 SNHLY and CDR2 FYNNEI. The CDR3 totals 13 residues. V gave up 4 bases and J gave up 1 base, with 7 bases separating them. CDR3 in DNA: TGTGCCAGCAGTGTGTTTAGCCAAGAGACCCAGTACTTC. It specifies CASSVFSQETQYF.